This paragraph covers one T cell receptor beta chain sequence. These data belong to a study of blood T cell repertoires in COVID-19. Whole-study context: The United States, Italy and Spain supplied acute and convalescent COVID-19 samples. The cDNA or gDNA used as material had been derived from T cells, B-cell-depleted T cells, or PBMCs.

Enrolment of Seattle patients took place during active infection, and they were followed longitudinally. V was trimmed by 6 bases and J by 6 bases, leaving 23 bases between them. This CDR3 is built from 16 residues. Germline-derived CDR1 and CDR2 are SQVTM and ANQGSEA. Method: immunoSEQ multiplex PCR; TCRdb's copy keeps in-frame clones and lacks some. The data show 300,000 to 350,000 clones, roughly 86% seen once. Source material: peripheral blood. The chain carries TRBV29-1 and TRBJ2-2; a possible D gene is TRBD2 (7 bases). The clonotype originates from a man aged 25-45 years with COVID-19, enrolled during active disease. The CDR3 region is CSVSTRGGLKAGELFF. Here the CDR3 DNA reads TGCAGCGTCTCCACTAGGGGGGGGCTGAAGGCCGGGGAGCTGTTTTTT.